A selection of T cell receptor beta chains follows, all from one sample in a study of response to subunit inactivated influenza vaccine. MiXCR, run by TCRdb on the RT-PCR reads, gives a single entry per CDR3 protein. The profile shows about 160,000 distinct CDR3 sequences, about a tenth of them singletons. Sequencing was performed on non-naive T cells sorted from PBMCs, taken more than 35 days after vaccination. All receptors derive from a man aged 50-59 years who received an inactivated influenza vaccine. Both conserved end residues are part of each CDR3. D genes are given only for firm matches. The listing skips clone size in some rows; elsewhere it reads once, few, many or a size class.

d_call: TRBD2; clone_size: many; j_call: TRBJ2-5; v_call: TRBV11-2; cdr3_nt: TGTGCCAGCAGCTTGGGACTAGCCAGAGGAGAGACCCAGTACTTC; cdr3_aa: CASSLGLARGETQYF
d_call: .; clone_size: few; j_call: TRBJ2-1; v_call: TRBV6-1; cdr3_nt: TGTGCCAGCAGTGAAGGTGTATTCTCCTACAATGAGCAGTTCTTC; cdr3_aa: CASSEGVFSYNEQFF
d_call: TRBD2; clone_size: many; j_call: TRBJ2-3; v_call: TRBV11-1; cdr3_nt: TGTGCCAGCAGCTTAGGGTTGGGGCTAGCGGGACCCGTAGAAGATACGCAGTATTTT; cdr3_aa: CASSLGLGLAGPVEDTQYF
d_call: .; clone_size: .; j_call: TRBJ2-3; v_call: TRBV4-2; cdr3_nt: TGTGCCAGCGTCGATGACACAGATACGCAGTATTTT; cdr3_aa: CASVDDTDTQYF
d_call: .; clone_size: few; j_call: TRBJ1-1; v_call: TRBV2; cdr3_nt: TGTGCCAGCAGACCGAACACTGAAGCTTTCTTT; cdr3_aa: CASRPNTEAFF
d_call: .; clone_size: few; j_call: TRBJ2-1; v_call: TRBV4-1; cdr3_nt: TGCGCCAGCAGCCAAGACGGGTTTGGCTACAATGAGCAGTTCTTC; cdr3_aa: CASSQDGFGYNEQFF
d_call: .; clone_size: many; j_call: TRBJ2-2; v_call: TRBV6-4; cdr3_nt: TGTGCCAGCCGTCGAGACAGCATGAACACCGGGGAGCTGTTTTTT; cdr3_aa: CASRRDSMNTGELFF
d_call: .; clone_size: few; j_call: TRBJ1-2; v_call: TRBV7-8; cdr3_nt: TGTGCCAGCAGCTTAGTAGGACAAAGTACAGATGGCTACACCTTC; cdr3_aa: CASSLVGQSTDGYTF
d_call: TRBD2; clone_size: many; j_call: TRBJ2-3; v_call: TRBV20-1; cdr3_nt: TGCAGTGCTAGGCTAGCGGGATCCACAGATACGCAGTATTTT; cdr3_aa: CSARLAGSTDTQYF
d_call: TRBD2; clone_size: many; j_call: TRBJ2-5; v_call: TRBV12-3/TRBV12-4; cdr3_nt: TGTGCCAGCAGTTTTTTGGCCGGGGGGGCCGGAGAGACCCAGTACTTC; cdr3_aa: CASSFLAGGAGETQYF
d_call: TRBD1; clone_size: .; j_call: TRBJ1-2; v_call: TRBV13; cdr3_nt: TGTGCCAGCAGCGCGACCCCTCGACAGGGGGCGGATGGCTACACCTTC; cdr3_aa: CASSATPRQGADGYTF
d_call: TRBD1; clone_size: few; j_call: TRBJ1-6; v_call: TRBV6-1; cdr3_nt: TGTGCCAGCAACAGGGGAGGTTCACCCCTCCACTTT; cdr3_aa: CASNRGGSPLHF
d_call: TRBD1; clone_size: .; j_call: TRBJ2-1; v_call: TRBV27; cdr3_nt: TGTGCCAGCAGGCTCGGACAGGGGTCCTACAATGAGCAGTTCTTC; cdr3_aa: CASRLGQGSYNEQFF
d_call: TRBD1; clone_size: .; j_call: TRBJ2-5; v_call: TRBV30; cdr3_nt: TGTGCCTGGAGTGTTACAGGGGTGGAGACCCAGTACTTC; cdr3_aa: CAWSVTGVETQYF
d_call: .; clone_size: few; j_call: TRBJ2-1; v_call: TRBV6-2/TRBV6-3; cdr3_nt: TGTGCCAGCAGCTATGGGGGTCCCTCCTACAATGAGCAGTTCTTC; cdr3_aa: CASSYGGPSYNEQFF
d_call: .; clone_size: many; j_call: TRBJ2-7; v_call: TRBV20-1; cdr3_nt: TGCAGTGCTGGTAGGACGGTAAACTACTACGAGCAGTACTTC; cdr3_aa: CSAGRTVNYYEQYF
d_call: .; clone_size: few; j_call: TRBJ1-5; v_call: TRBV19; cdr3_nt: TGTGCCAGTAGGATTAAAACAGCAGATTATAGCAATCAGCCCCAGCATTTT; cdr3_aa: CASRIKTADYSNQPQHF
d_call: TRBD2; clone_size: .; j_call: TRBJ2-5; v_call: TRBV7-6; cdr3_nt: TGTGCCAGCAGCTCCGGACTAGGGGCCAGAGAGACCCAGTACTTC; cdr3_aa: CASSSGLGARETQYF
d_call: TRBD2; clone_size: few; j_call: TRBJ2-1; v_call: TRBV7-2; cdr3_nt: TGTGCCAGCAGCTTAGTCGCGGGACTAGCGGGTGATGAATTCTCCTACAATGAGCAGTTCTTC; cdr3_aa: CASSLVAGLAGDEFSYNEQFF
d_call: TRBD1; clone_size: .; j_call: TRBJ2-7; v_call: TRBV28; cdr3_nt: TGTGCCAGCACCCTGACAGGGGTGTATCGCGAGCAGTACTTC; cdr3_aa: CASTLTGVYREQYF
d_call: TRBD2; clone_size: .; j_call: TRBJ2-7; v_call: TRBV11-2; cdr3_nt: TGTGCCAGCAGCTATACTAGCGGGGCGGGACCCGAGCAGTACTTC; cdr3_aa: CASSYTSGAGPEQYF
d_call: TRBD2; clone_size: few; j_call: TRBJ2-7; v_call: TRBV6-2/TRBV6-3; cdr3_nt: TGTGCCAGCGGGGAGGGCTCCTACGAGCAGTACTTC; cdr3_aa: CASGEGSYEQYF
d_call: TRBD2; clone_size: few; j_call: TRBJ2-3; v_call: TRBV7-2; cdr3_nt: TGTGCCAGCAGCTTCTCCCTGGCGGGAGGAAGCACAGATACGCAGTATTTT; cdr3_aa: CASSFSLAGGSTDTQYF
d_call: .; clone_size: .; j_call: TRBJ1-1; v_call: TRBV20-1; cdr3_nt: TGCAGTGCTAGAAGTCCCATGGGCGGGACTGAAGCTTTCTTT; cdr3_aa: CSARSPMGGTEAFF
d_call: .; clone_size: .; j_call: TRBJ2-6; v_call: TRBV28; cdr3_nt: TGTGCCAGCAGTTCCCCGGGGGACTCTGGGGCCAACGTCCTGACTTTC; cdr3_aa: CASSSPGDSGANVLTF
d_call: .; clone_size: .; j_call: TRBJ1-2; v_call: TRBV20-1; cdr3_nt: TGCAGTGCATGGGGGGCACCGAACTATGGCTACACCTTC; cdr3_aa: CSAWGAPNYGYTF
d_call: .; clone_size: .; j_call: TRBJ2-3; v_call: TRBV28; cdr3_nt: TGTGCCAGCAGCAGTTGGGCAGGGGGGTCCTTGGTAGATACGCAGTATTTT; cdr3_aa: CASSSWAGGSLVDTQYF
d_call: TRBD2; clone_size: few; j_call: TRBJ2-3; v_call: TRBV6-1; cdr3_nt: TGTGCCAGCAGATCTTTAGGACTAGCGGGGTCCACAGATACGCAGTATTTT; cdr3_aa: CASRSLGLAGSTDTQYF
d_call: .; clone_size: many; j_call: TRBJ1-5; v_call: TRBV15; cdr3_nt: TGTGCCACCAGCAGAGTTGGGGGTGGGCCCCAGCATTTT; cdr3_aa: CATSRVGGGPQHF
d_call: .; clone_size: few; j_call: TRBJ2-5; v_call: TRBV15; cdr3_nt: TGTGCCACCAGCAGAGAGGACTTGCAAGAGACCCAGTACTTC; cdr3_aa: CATSREDLQETQYF
d_call: .; clone_size: few; j_call: TRBJ1-2; v_call: TRBV10-3; cdr3_nt: TGTGCCATCAGTACCCCCGGCCTCCGGGGCGCGGCCTATGGCTACACCTTC; cdr3_aa: CAISTPGLRGAAYGYTF
d_call: TRBD2; clone_size: .; j_call: TRBJ2-1; v_call: TRBV12-3/TRBV12-4; cdr3_nt: TGTGCCAGCAGGGGACGGGCGGGGGGGCCGGTGCAGTCCTTC; cdr3_aa: CASRGRAGGPVQSF
d_call: .; clone_size: few; j_call: TRBJ2-3; v_call: TRBV7-9; cdr3_nt: TGTGCCAGCAGCCTGGACGGGCCCACAGATACGCAGTATTTT; cdr3_aa: CASSLDGPTDTQYF
d_call: TRBD1; clone_size: few; j_call: TRBJ2-7; v_call: TRBV5-1; cdr3_nt: TGCGCCAGCAGCTCGGGACAGAGAACCTACGAGCAGTACTTC; cdr3_aa: CASSSGQRTYEQYF
d_call: .; clone_size: .; j_call: TRBJ1-2; v_call: TRBV6-1; cdr3_nt: TGTGCCAGCAGTGAACAACCGAAGCTTAACTATGGCTACACCTTC; cdr3_aa: CASSEQPKLNYGYTF
d_call: .; clone_size: many; j_call: TRBJ1-6; v_call: TRBV7-2; cdr3_nt: TGTGCCAGCAGCTTATATAATTCACCCCTCCACTTT; cdr3_aa: CASSLYNSPLHF
d_call: .; clone_size: .; j_call: TRBJ1-1; v_call: TRBV12-3/TRBV12-4; cdr3_nt: TGTGCCAGCAGGGAAGGACAGTTGCTGAACACTGAAGCTTTCTTT; cdr3_aa: CASREGQLLNTEAFF
d_call: TRBD1; clone_size: .; j_call: TRBJ1-2; v_call: TRBV6-2/TRBV6-3; cdr3_nt: TGTGCCAGCAGCCGCGGACAGGGAGCAAGAGGCTACACCTTC; cdr3_aa: CASSRGQGARGYTF
d_call: TRBD2; clone_size: few; j_call: TRBJ2-7; v_call: TRBV7-2; cdr3_nt: TGTGCCAGCAGCCCGGGACTAGCGGGAGTCGAGCAGTACTTC; cdr3_aa: CASSPGLAGVEQYF
d_call: .; clone_size: .; j_call: TRBJ2-7; v_call: TRBV10-3; cdr3_nt: TGTGCCACAAGACCCCCTTCTAGCTCCTACGAGCAGTACTTC; cdr3_aa: CATRPPSSSYEQYF
d_call: .; clone_size: few; j_call: TRBJ1-2; v_call: TRBV2; cdr3_nt: TGTGCCAGCAGTGCCGCGGGAGATGGCTACACCTTC; cdr3_aa: CASSAAGDGYTF